This passage covers 25 T cell receptor beta chains from one sample sequenced in a study of blood T cell repertoires in COVID-19. Sequenced by immunoSEQ multiplex PCR; TCRdb stores in-frame clones only, minus some. Seen here are some 250,000 clones, roughly 80% observed once, and the top ten hold approximately 7.2%. The sequenced sample was peripheral blood. These receptors originate from a woman of 80 years or more with acute or convalescent COVID-19.

V usage is TRBV3-1 (or the pseudogene TRBV3-2) and J usage is TRBJ1-1; 10 nucleotides line up with TRBD1. The V segment lost 8 bases and the J segment 7 bases; nucleotides outside the gene matches: 7. Germline CDR1 LGHDT, CDR2 YNNKEL (reference sequence). The CDR3 covers 13 residues. The CDR3 here is CASGMTGGREAFF. CDR3 nucleotide sequence: TGTGCCAGCGGAATGACAGGGGGCCGTGAAGCTTTCTTT.

The rearrangement joins TRBV2 to TRBJ2-2; D is undetermined. The germline V gene encodes CDR1 SNHLY and CDR2 FYNNEI. The CDR3 spans 14 residues. Trimming pared 2 bases from V and 0 bases from J, leaving 4 bases between. The CDR3: CASSEPTNTGELFF. In nucleotides, the CDR3 is TGTGCCAGCAGTGAACCCACGAACACCGGGGAGCTGTTTTTT.

The chain combines TRBV30 with TRBJ2-1; TRBD2 is a possible D gene (7 bases). The ends were cut back, 3 bases at V and 7 bases at J, with 16 bases in the middle. The CDR3 has 14 amino acids. Germline loops: CDR1 GTSNPN, CDR2 SVGIG (reference sequence). The CDR3 sequence is CAWRSGGLGNEQFF. CDR3 nucleotides: TGTGCCTGGAGGTCGGGGGGCTTAGGGAATGAGCAGTTCTTC.

In DNA, the CDR3 is TGTGCCAGCAGCTTGTTCGAGAAGAACACTGAAGCTTTCTTT. It encodes CASSLFEKNTEAFF. The chain carries TRBV7-9 and TRBJ1-1; no definite D call. The V gene's germline CDR1 is SEHNR and CDR2 FQNEAQ (reference sequence). Deletions cut 3 bases from V and 1 base from J, with 9 bases between. This CDR3 has 14 residues.

This clone was detected only a few times. The CDR3, as DNA: TGTGCCAGCAGCTCATTTACAGGGTCCGAGCAGTACTTC. Translating it yields CASSSFTGSEQYF. V gene TRBV11-3 combines with J gene TRBJ2-7, with a possible D match to TRBD1 (6 bases). Per the germline V gene, CDR1 is SGHNT and CDR2 is YENEEA. Trimming removed 4 bases at V and 6 bases at J, with 13 bases between. CDR3 size: 13 residues.

V is TRBV6-1 and J is TRBJ1-1; D is unresolved. The germline V gene encodes CDR1 MNHNS and CDR2 SASEGT. V was trimmed by 1 base and J by 0 bases, leaving 6 bases between them. The CDR3 is made up of 14 amino acids. CDR3 region: CASSEVPVNTEAFF. In DNA form, the CDR3 reads TGTGCCAGCAGTGAAGTTCCAGTGAACACTGAAGCTTTCTTT.

The chain recombines TRBV3-1 (or the pseudogene TRBV3-2) with TRBJ2-5; 11 bases fit TRBD2. CDR3 size: 16 residues. CDR1 is LGHDT and CDR2 is YNNKEL in the germline V gene (reference sequence). V trimming: 4 bases; J trimming: 1 base; junction bases outside the gene matches: 5. CDR3 in DNA: TGTGCCAGCAGCCTGTTCGGGACTAGCGGCCAAGAGACCCAGTACTTC. This translates into CASSLFGTSGQETQYF.

The chain joins TRBV2 to TRBJ2-1; 9 nucleotides match TRBD2. The germline gives CDR1 SNHLY, CDR2 FYNNEI. With 8 bases clipped from V and 6 bases from J, the junction kept 2 bases outside the gene matches. This CDR3 contains 12 residues. CDR3 DNA: TGTGCCAGCCGGGGACTAGCCAATGAGCAGTTCTTC. It yields the protein CASRGLANEQFF.

J is TRBJ2-5 and V is TRBV9, with 7 bases fitting TRBD2. Germline CDR1 is SGDLS and CDR2 is YYNGEE. The V and J ends lost 0 bases and 5 bases, in that order; junction bases with no gene match: 4. The CDR3 is 14 amino acids. In DNA form, the CDR3 reads TGTGCCAGCAGCGTAGGGGGAGGGATGGAGACCCAGTACTTC. It encodes CASSVGGGMETQYF.

The chain joins TRBV7-9 to TRBJ2-7, with 7 bases fitting TRBD1. V lost 5 bases and J lost 3; bases outside the gene matches: 4. CDR1 is SEHNR and CDR2 is FQNEAQ in the germline V gene (reference sequence). The CDR3 is 13 amino acids. This CDR3 reads CASSLGQVYEQYF. DNA for the CDR3: TGTGCCAGCAGCCTTGGACAGGTCTACGAGCAGTACTTC.

V gene TRBV28 combines with J gene TRBJ2-6, with TRBD2 matching 10 bases. V lost 5 bases and J lost 0; bases outside the gene matches: 7. The CDR3 is made up of 18 amino acids. The germline gives CDR1 MDHEN, CDR2 SYDVKM. CDR3 DNA sequence: TGTGCCAGCAGTCTAGGACTAGCGGATAACTCTGGGGCCAACGTCCTGACTTTC. Translation gives CASSLGLADNSGANVLTF. Supplemented by reference TRBV28 and TRBJ2-6, the full variable domain reads DVKVTQSSRYLVKRTGEKVFLECVQDMDHENMFWYRQDPGLGLRLIYFSYDVKMKEKGDIPEGYSVSREKKERFSLILESASTNQTSMYLCASSLGLADNSGANVLTFGAGSRLTVL.

The gene calls are TRBV3-1 (or the pseudogene TRBV3-2) and TRBJ2-5; 14 bases map to TRBD2. The V and J ends lost 6 bases and 3 bases, in that order; junction bases with no gene match: 9. Germline CDR1 LGHDT, CDR2 YNNKEL (reference sequence). The CDR3 length is 17 residues. CDR3 in amino acids: CASSPSEGLAGEETQYF. As DNA, the CDR3 is TGTGCCAGCAGTCCCAGCGAGGGACTAGCGGGGGAAGAGACCCAGTACTTC.

This clone occurred a few times. The chain carries TRBV10-3 and TRBJ1-2, with 8 bases that match TRBD1. Unmatched junction bases numbered 3, after V lost 8 bases and J lost 1 base. The CDR3 contains 13 residues. Germline-derived CDR1 and CDR2 are ENHRY and SYGVKD. CDR3 bases: TGTGCCATCGGGACAGGAAATAACTATGGCTACACCTTC. This codes for CAIGTGNNYGYTF.

This sequence joins TRBV18 and TRBJ2-7; TRBD1 aligns across 7 bases. The CDR3 runs to 14 residues. The V gene end was trimmed by 9 bases and the J gene end by 0 bases; junction bases not matched to a gene: 8. Germline V gene sequence: CDR1 KGHSH, CDR2 LQKENI. The CDR3 spells CASQPQGSSYEQYF. As DNA, the CDR3 is TGTGCCAGTCAACCACAGGGGAGCTCCTACGAGCAGTACTTC. Looking up the rest from reference TRBV18 and TRBJ2-7 gives the full variable domain: NAGVMQNPRHLVRRRGQEARLRCSPMKGHSHVYWYRQLPEEGLKFMVYLQKENIIDESGMPKERFSAEFPKEGPSILRIQQVVRGDSAAYFCASQPQGSSYEQYFGPGTRLTVT.

V is TRBV7-3 and J is TRBJ2-3, with D unclear. Deletions cut 3 bases from V and 5 bases from J, with 12 bases between. The CDR3 has 14 amino acids. Germline V lookup: CDR1 SGHTA, CDR2 FQGTGA. CDR3 DNA sequence: TGTGCCAGCAGCTTCGGCGGATGGCGAGATACGCAGTATTTT. This sequence encodes CASSFGGWRDTQYF.

J is TRBJ2-7 and V is TRBV3-1 (or the pseudogene TRBV3-2), with 14 positions matching TRBD2. V trimming: 1 base; J trimming: 1 base; junction bases outside the gene matches: 6. This CDR3 contains 18 residues. The V gene's germline CDR1 is LGHDT and CDR2 YNNKEL (reference sequence). The CDR3 loop is CASSQGTSGRLISYEQYF. The CDR3 DNA follows: TGTGCCAGCAGCCAAGGGACTAGCGGGAGGTTGATTTCCTACGAGCAGTACTTC.

There are a few counts of this clone. This chain connects TRBV5-1 to TRBJ1-2; 7 bases are a match to TRBD1. V dropped 9 bases and J dropped 6; count of bases not matched to a gene: 17. Germline V gene sequence: CDR1 SGHRS, CDR2 YFSETQ. The CDR3 is 15 amino acids. This CDR3 is CATTLGTQGVHGYTF. The CDR3 bases are TGCGCCACCACACTTGGGACCCAGGGGGTTCATGGCTACACCTTC.

The chain uses TRBV7-9 and TRBJ1-5; possibly TRBD1 for D (5 bases). V was clipped by 1 base and J by 3 bases, with 10 bases between them. Germline V gene lookup returns CDR1 SEHNR and CDR2 FQNEAQ (reference sequence). The CDR3 length is 15 residues. The chain's CDR3 is CASSLGIGANQPQHF. DNA of the CDR3: TGTGCCAGCAGCTTAGGGATAGGGGCCAATCAGCCCCAGCATTTT.

The genes are TRBV7-8 and TRBJ2-1, with 7 positions matching TRBD1. Germline V gene data show CDR1 as SGHVS and CDR2 as FQNEAQ. Unmatched junction bases numbered 17, after V lost 8 bases and J lost 4 bases. The CDR3 is made up of 17 amino acids. The CDR3 DNA reads TGTGCCAGCCGGGGAACTTACGGGGCCAGGGGGTACAATGAGCAGTTCTTC. The encoded protein is CASRGTYGARGYNEQFF.

The chain links TRBV7-2 to TRBJ2-2; D perhaps matches TRBD2 (6 bases). The germline gives CDR1 SGHTA, CDR2 FQGNSA. V was pared by 3 bases and J by 5 bases, with 10 bases between. This CDR3 contains 14 residues. The DNA of the CDR3 is TGTGCCAGCAGCTTCTCTAGCGATACCGGGGAGCTGTTTTTT. This translates into CASSFSSDTGELFF.

The rearrangement joins TRBV30 to TRBJ1-6; tentatively, D is TRBD1 (6 bases). Between the trimmed V and J ends, which lost 5 bases and 9 bases, there was a span of 14 bases. The CDR3 has 13 residues. Germline-derived CDR1 and CDR2 are GTSNPN and SVGIG (reference sequence). The CDR3 protein is CAWGRQGSSPLHF. The CDR3 coding sequence is TGTGCCTGGGGGAGGCAGGGGAGTTCACCCCTCCACTTT.

The chain recombines TRBV3-1 (or the pseudogene TRBV3-2) with TRBJ1-6; the D gene is possibly TRBD1 (6 bases). Germline V gives CDR1 LGHDT, CDR2 YNNKEL (reference sequence). The CDR3 spans 13 residues. Between the trimmed V and J ends, which lost 4 bases and 13 bases, there was a span of 14 bases. The CDR3: CASSLTRGSPLHF. DNA for the CDR3: TGTGCCAGCAGCCTCACAAGGGGGTCCCCCCTCCACTTT.

The rearrangement joins TRBV5-1 to TRBJ1-6; 9 positions agree with TRBD1. V was pared by 4 bases and J by 6 bases, with 5 bases of the junction left unmatched. CDR1 and CDR2 (germline): SGHRS, YFSETQ. This CDR3 spans 15 amino acids. This CDR3 is CASSLGQGFNSPLHF. The CDR3 coding sequence is TGCGCCAGCAGCCTAGGACAGGGGTTTAATTCACCCCTCCACTTT.

This clone was detected only a few times. CDR3 amino acids: CASARGGQGATPLHF. The CDR3 bases are TGTGCCAGCGCGCGCGGTGGACAGGGGGCTACACCCCTCCACTTT. V gene TRBV7-9 combines with J gene TRBJ1-6; 11 nucleotides agree with TRBD1. CDR1 is SEHNR, CDR2 FQNEAQ, per germline (reference sequence). The CDR3 length is 15 residues. Trimming took 8 bases from V and 11 from J; bases not matched to a gene: 11. Filled out from reference TRBV7-9 and TRBJ1-6, the complete variable domain reads DTGVSQNPRHKITKRGQNVTFRCDPISEHNRLYWYRQTLGQGPEFLTYFQNEAQLEKSRLLSDRFSAERPKGSFSTLEIQRTEQGDSAMYLCASARGGQGATPLHFGNGTRLTVT.

The chain couples TRBV19 to TRBJ2-4, with 11 bases that match TRBD1. The V segment lost 3 bases and the J segment 4 bases; nucleotides outside the gene matches: 2. Looked up from germline, CDR1 is LNHDA and CDR2 is SQIVND (reference sequence). CDR3 length: 15 residues. CDR3 sequence: CASSMGTGGKNIQYF. CDR3 sequence (DNA): TGTGCCAGTAGTATGGGGACAGGGGGAAAAAACATTCAGTACTTC.